The sequence of this T cell receptor beta chain was determined in a study of identical twins. TCRdb passed the 5' RACE reads through MiXCR, listing each CDR3 protein once. The repertoire has some 320,000 distinct CDR3 sequences, around 12% of them found once; the top ten carry more than 6%. This clonotype was counted between two and nine times. The V end lost 0 bases, the J end lost 5 bases, and 12 bases lay between the germline ends. Germline values: CDR1 SGHRS, CDR2 YFSETQ. The CDR3 covers 14 residues. Another study also made use of these data, one on yellow fever vaccine responses in identical twins.

Sequenced material: CD8+ T cells sorted from blood. The V and J genes are TRBV5-1 and TRBJ2-7, with D tentatively TRBD2 (5 bases). This TCR was recovered from a woman aged 18-29 years in good health. DNA for the CDR3: TGCGCCAGCAGCTTGGCCCGGGGTTTGGACGAGCAGTACTTC. Protein product: CASSLARGLDEQYF.